A selection of T cell receptor beta chains follows, all from one sample in a study of blood T cell repertoires in COVID-19. Sequencing was performed with immunoSEQ multiplex PCR; in TCRdb, only in-frame clones are kept and a portion is missing. The sample records hundreds of thousands of clones, over 75% being singletons. Sequenced sample: PBMCs or T cells enriched from blood (not recorded which). These receptors all come from a man aged 30 to 45 who had recovered from COVID-19. CDR3s include the opening cysteine and the closing phenylalanine or tryptophan. The D gene is left open where the match is weak. Size values are once, few and many counts, or a class for expanded clones, and some rows have none.

clone_size: .; v_call: TRBV7-8; j_call: TRBJ1-5; d_call: .; cdr3_aa: CASSSSRGLGNQPQHF; cdr3_nt: TGTGCCAGCAGCTCTAGCAGGGGTTTAGGCAATCAGCCTCAGCATTTT
clone_size: once; v_call: TRBV9; j_call: TRBJ2-5; d_call: .; cdr3_aa: CASSALGSQETQYF; cdr3_nt: TGTGCCAGCAGCGCTCTGGGGAGCCAAGAGACCCAGTACTTC
clone_size: .; v_call: TRBV29-1; j_call: TRBJ2-5; d_call: .; cdr3_aa: CSVDLAQETQYF; cdr3_nt: TGCAGCGTTGATTTAGCTCAAGAGACCCAGTACTTC
clone_size: .; v_call: TRBV9; j_call: TRBJ1-5; d_call: .; cdr3_aa: CASSEGLNQPQHF; cdr3_nt: TGTGCCAGCAGCGAGGGGCTCAATCAGCCCCAGCATTTT
clone_size: .; v_call: TRBV29-1; j_call: TRBJ1-1; d_call: TRBD1; cdr3_aa: CSGRDRGHTEAFF; cdr3_nt: TGCAGCGGACGAGACAGGGGCCACACTGAAGCTTTCTTT
clone_size: .; v_call: TRBV18; j_call: TRBJ2-1; d_call: TRBD1; cdr3_aa: CASSLDRGRSYNEQFF; cdr3_nt: TGTGCCAGCTCACTAGACAGGGGCCGGTCCTACAATGAGCAGTTCTTC
clone_size: .; v_call: TRBV5-1; j_call: TRBJ2-5; d_call: .; cdr3_aa: CASSFGNRLETQYF; cdr3_nt: TGCGCCAGCAGCTTTGGCAACAGGTTAGAGACCCAGTACTTC
clone_size: .; v_call: TRBV28; j_call: TRBJ2-7; d_call: .; cdr3_aa: CASIKAFRGREQYF; cdr3_nt: TGTGCCAGCATAAAGGCTTTCCGAGGTCGCGAGCAGTACTTC
clone_size: many; v_call: TRBV6-4; j_call: TRBJ2-3; d_call: TRBD2; cdr3_aa: CASSTREGDTQYF; cdr3_nt: TGTGCCAGCAGTACCCGGGAGGGAGATACGCAGTATTTT
clone_size: .; v_call: TRBV6-5; j_call: TRBJ2-1; d_call: .; cdr3_aa: CASSYSLGFGVEQFF; cdr3_nt: TGTGCCAGCAGTTACTCCCTAGGTTTCGGAGTTGAGCAGTTCTTC
clone_size: once; v_call: TRBV28; j_call: TRBJ1-3; d_call: .; cdr3_aa: CASFLGGDLRSGNTIYF; cdr3_nt: TGTGCCAGCTTTTTGGGGGGAGACTTGCGCTCTGGAAACACCATATATTTT
clone_size: .; v_call: TRBV6-5; j_call: TRBJ1-1; d_call: .; cdr3_aa: CASSFEWYAAEAFF; cdr3_nt: TGTGCCAGCAGTTTCGAGTGGTATGCGGCTGAAGCTTTCTTT
clone_size: .; v_call: TRBV7-9; j_call: TRBJ2-5; d_call: .; cdr3_aa: CASRSGQETQYF; cdr3_nt: TGTGCCAGCCGGTCGGGGCAAGAGACCCAGTACTTC
clone_size: .; v_call: TRBV30; j_call: TRBJ2-5; d_call: TRBD1; cdr3_aa: CAWDDRDGETQYF; cdr3_nt: TGTGCCTGGGACGACAGGGACGGGGAGACCCAGTACTTC
clone_size: .; v_call: TRBV5-3; j_call: TRBJ2-7; d_call: TRBD2; cdr3_aa: CARSRSGGPSYEQYF; cdr3_nt: TGTGCCAGAAGCCGGAGCGGGGGGCCCTCCTACGAGCAGTACTTC
clone_size: .; v_call: TRBV9; j_call: TRBJ2-3; d_call: .; cdr3_aa: CASSVEGPRQSADTQYF; cdr3_nt: TGTGCCAGCAGCGTAGAGGGGCCACGTCAGTCGGCAGATACGCAGTATTTT
clone_size: .; v_call: TRBV6-5; j_call: TRBJ1-1; d_call: TRBD1; cdr3_aa: CASSPPGGRNTEAFF; cdr3_nt: TGTGCCAGCAGCCCACCAGGGGGTAGGAACACTGAAGCTTTCTTT
clone_size: once; v_call: TRBV5-1; j_call: TRBJ1-2; d_call: TRBD1; cdr3_aa: CASSRTGFDYGYTF; cdr3_nt: TGCGCCAGCAGCCGGACAGGGTTTGACTATGGCTACACCTTC
clone_size: .; v_call: TRBV2; j_call: TRBJ2-7; d_call: TRBD1; cdr3_aa: CASVTGGSYEQYF; cdr3_nt: TGTGCCAGCGTAACAGGGGGCTCCTACGAGCAGTACTTC
clone_size: .; v_call: TRBV6-1; j_call: TRBJ1-5; d_call: .; cdr3_aa: CASSESQPQGNSNQPQHF; cdr3_nt: TGTGCCAGCAGTGAATCCCAGCCCCAGGGGAATAGCAATCAGCCCCAGCATTTT
clone_size: .; v_call: TRBV2; j_call: TRBJ1-2; d_call: TRBD1; cdr3_aa: CASSEEGRGPNYGYTF; cdr3_nt: TGTGCCAGCAGTGAAGAGGGCAGGGGGCCTAACTATGGCTACACCTTC
clone_size: .; v_call: TRBV28; j_call: TRBJ1-3; d_call: TRBD1; cdr3_aa: CASSLPQGASGNTIYF; cdr3_nt: TGTGCCAGCAGTTTACCCCAGGGGGCCTCTGGAAACACCATATATTTT
clone_size: .; v_call: TRBV14; j_call: TRBJ2-1; d_call: TRBD2; cdr3_aa: CASSQGRLAGHNEQFF; cdr3_nt: TGTGCCAGCAGCCAAGGTCGACTAGCGGGCCACAATGAGCAGTTCTTC
clone_size: .; v_call: TRBV6-1; j_call: TRBJ1-5; d_call: TRBD1; cdr3_aa: CASSEAGTGNQPQHF; cdr3_nt: TGTGCCAGCAGTGAAGCCGGGACAGGGAATCAGCCCCAGCATTTT
clone_size: .; v_call: TRBV9; j_call: TRBJ2-5; d_call: TRBD1; cdr3_aa: CASSRTGGKETQYF; cdr3_nt: TGTGCCAGCAGCCGGACAGGGGGAAAAGAGACCCAGTACTTC
clone_size: .; v_call: TRBV5-1; j_call: TRBJ2-3; d_call: TRBD2; cdr3_aa: CASSLETSGADTQYF; cdr3_nt: TGCGCCAGCAGCTTGGAGACTAGCGGGGCAGATACGCAGTATTTT
clone_size: .; v_call: TRBV19; j_call: TRBJ1-2; d_call: .; cdr3_aa: CASSSQAGQNHAGGKRYGYTF; cdr3_nt: TGTGCCAGTAGTTCACAGGCCGGACAGAACCACGCGGGGGGGAAGAGGTATGGCTACACCTTC
clone_size: .; v_call: TRBV19; j_call: TRBJ1-2; d_call: .; cdr3_aa: CASSISVGGGYTF; cdr3_nt: TGTGCCAGTAGTATTTCCGTCGGAGGTGGCTACACCTTC
clone_size: .; v_call: TRBV5-1; j_call: TRBJ1-1; d_call: .; cdr3_aa: CASSLVVTGGNTEAFF; cdr3_nt: TGCGCCAGCAGCTTGGTAGTTACCGGGGGGAACACTGAAGCTTTCTTT
clone_size: .; v_call: TRBV27; j_call: TRBJ1-1; d_call: .; cdr3_aa: CASRGSRDTEAFF; cdr3_nt: TGTGCCAGCAGAGGTAGCCGGGACACTGAAGCTTTCTTT
clone_size: .; v_call: TRBV5-1; j_call: TRBJ2-2; d_call: TRBD2; cdr3_aa: CASSSLTSGSTGELFF; cdr3_nt: TGCGCCAGCAGCTCTTTGACTAGCGGGAGTACCGGGGAGCTGTTTTTT
clone_size: once; v_call: TRBV28; j_call: TRBJ1-5; d_call: TRBD1; cdr3_aa: CASSLDRSFNQPQHF; cdr3_nt: TGTGCCAGCAGTTTGGACAGGTCCTTCAATCAGCCCCAGCATTTT